What follows describes a single T cell receptor (beta chain). The data are from a study of T cells expressing NK-cell markers. TCRdb processed the 5' RACE reads again and assigns one entry to each CDR3 protein, with no DNA. This sample contains about 260,000 distinct CDR3 sequences. The CDR3 length is 17 residues. Germline V gene lookup returns CDR1 MNHEY and CDR2 SMNVEV (reference sequence). The specimen was blood T cells: a sorted CD56 or NKG2C T cell subset, CD4+ or CD8+ T cells, or bulk PBMC T cells (not recorded which). This chain connects TRBV27 to TRBJ2-5; checking the TCRdb D call of TRBD2 is not possible without DNA. This receptor was obtained from a woman aged 18 to 69 in good health. The CDR3 is CASSPPGLAGVQETQYF.